Listed here are 2 T cell receptor beta chains from one sample, sequenced in a study of blood T cell repertoires in COVID-19. Assay: immunoSEQ multiplex PCR; the TCRdb copy retains only in-frame clones and omits some. The profile covers roughly 230,000 clones, with 90% appearing a single time and around 1.9% taken by the ten largest. The specimen was peripheral blood. The receptors here all came from a woman aged 55-70 years with COVID-19, enrolled during active disease.

The chain uses TRBV19 and TRBJ1-1, with TRBD1 matching 10 bases. Germline CDR1 is LNHDA and CDR2 is SQIVND (reference sequence). The CDR3 extends over 16 amino acids. The trim removed 3 bases at V and 4 bases at J, leaving 8 bases unmatched. The CDR3 is CASSMWTGGGGTEAFF. The CDR3 DNA reads as TGTGCCAGTAGTATGTGGACAGGGGGAGGAGGCACTGAAGCTTTCTTT.

This chain joins TRBV6-5 and TRBJ2-2; D is perhaps TRBD2 (6 bases). V was cut by 9 bases and J by 1 base, with 12 bases left in between. From germline, CDR1 is MNHEY and CDR2 SVGAGI. CDR3 length equals 14 residues. The CDR3 loop is CASRAGGNTGELFF. For the CDR3, the DNA is TGTGCCAGTAGAGCCGGGGGGAACACCGGGGAGCTGTTTTTT.